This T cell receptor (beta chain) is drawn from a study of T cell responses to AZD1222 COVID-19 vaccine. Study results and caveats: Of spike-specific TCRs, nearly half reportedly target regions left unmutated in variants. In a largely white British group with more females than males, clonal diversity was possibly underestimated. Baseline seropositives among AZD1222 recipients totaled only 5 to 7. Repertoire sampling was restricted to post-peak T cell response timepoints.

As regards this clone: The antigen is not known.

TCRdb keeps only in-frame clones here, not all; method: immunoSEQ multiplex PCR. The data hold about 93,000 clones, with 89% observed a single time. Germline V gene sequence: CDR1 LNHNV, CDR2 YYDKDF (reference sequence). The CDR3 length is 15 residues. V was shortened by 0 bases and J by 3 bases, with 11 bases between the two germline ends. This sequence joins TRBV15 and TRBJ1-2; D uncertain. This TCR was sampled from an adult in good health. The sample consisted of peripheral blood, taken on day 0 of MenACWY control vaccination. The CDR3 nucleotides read TGTGCCACCAGCAGAGATCTCGGGTGGGACTATGGCTACACCTTC. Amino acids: CATSRDLGWDYGYTF. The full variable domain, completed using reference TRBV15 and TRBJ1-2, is DAMVIQNPRYQVTQFGKPVTLSCSQTLNHNVMYWYQQKSSQAPKLLFHYYDKDFNNEADTPDNFQSRRPNTSFCFLDIRSPGLGDTAMYLCATSRDLGWDYGYTFGSGTRLTVV.